This T cell receptor beta chain was observed in a study of shared T cell receptors in the human thymus. Produced via immunoSEQ multiplex PCR; TCRdb's table is partial and in-frame only. The data show 720,000 or so clones, approximately 83% seen once. V lost 5 bases, J lost 7 bases, and 11 bases lay in between. The CDR3 is 12 amino acids. Germline V gene data show CDR1 as SEHNR and CDR2 as FQNEAQ (reference sequence). These same records also appear under a second study, on human thymus T cells. Turning to that study: The sample donors, healthy Finnish infants, were having corrective surgery for congenital heart defects. It was from resections taken during corrective heart surgery that the thymus tissue came. Thymic and blood repertoires appeared to show biased V and J gene usage.

This TCR was sampled from a girl under three years old with a congenital heart defect. The gene calls are TRBV7-9 and TRBJ1-2; TRBD1 might be the D (6 bases). Material for sequencing was thymocytes. As DNA, the CDR3 is TGTGCCAGCAGCAAACAGGGCTGTGGCTACACCTTC. Protein: CASSKQGCGYTF.